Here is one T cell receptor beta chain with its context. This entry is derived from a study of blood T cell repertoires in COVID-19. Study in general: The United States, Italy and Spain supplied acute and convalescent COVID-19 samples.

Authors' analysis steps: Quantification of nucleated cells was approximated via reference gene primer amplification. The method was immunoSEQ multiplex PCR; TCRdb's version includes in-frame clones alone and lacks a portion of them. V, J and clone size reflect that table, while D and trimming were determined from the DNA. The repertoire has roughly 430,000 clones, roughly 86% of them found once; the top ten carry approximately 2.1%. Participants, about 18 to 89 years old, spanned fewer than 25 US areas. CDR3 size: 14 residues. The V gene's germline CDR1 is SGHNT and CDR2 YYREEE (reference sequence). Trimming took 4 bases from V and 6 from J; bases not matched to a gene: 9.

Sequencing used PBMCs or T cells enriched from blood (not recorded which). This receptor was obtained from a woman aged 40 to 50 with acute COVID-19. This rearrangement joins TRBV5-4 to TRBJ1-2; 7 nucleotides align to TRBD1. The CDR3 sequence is CASSRLRTGDGYTF. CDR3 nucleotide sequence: TGTGCCAGCAGCCGACTGCGGACAGGTGATGGCTACACCTTC.